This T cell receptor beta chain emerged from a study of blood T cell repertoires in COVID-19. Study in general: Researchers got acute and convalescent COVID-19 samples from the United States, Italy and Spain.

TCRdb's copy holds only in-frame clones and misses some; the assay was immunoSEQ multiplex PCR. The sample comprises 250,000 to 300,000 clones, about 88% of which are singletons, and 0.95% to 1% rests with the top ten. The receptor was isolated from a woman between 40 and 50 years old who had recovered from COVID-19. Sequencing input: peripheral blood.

The CDR3 DNA sequence: TGCGCCAGCAGCCAAGACCTAGGGGCGGTGAACACCGGGGAGCTGTTTTTT. Protein product: CASSQDLGAVNTGELFF. J is TRBJ2-2 and V is TRBV4-3; possible D gene TRBD1, 5 bases. Germline lookup yields CDR1 LGHNA and CDR2 YSLEER. Trimming stripped 0 bases from V and 1 base from J, with 12 bases between. This CDR3 region has 17 residues.